This TCR beta chain came from a study of T cell repertoires in cytomegalovirus infection. Study context: An indication of both CMV infection and matching HLA type came from public TCR beta signatures.

There are a few counts of this clonotype. The antigen is undetermined. One entry per CDR3 protein, called by TCRdb with MiXCR from the reads. The sample shows under 200,000 distinct CDR3 sequences, approximately 9.7% of them seen only once. Overall study results and limits: Adding up the frequency of public TCR beta families identified people who carried CMV plus the relevant HLA. The ex vivo response was dominated by HLA-C-restricted CMV-specific TCR beta clonotypes.

CDR1 is DFQATT, CDR2 SNEGSKA, per germline (reference sequence). The V end lost 0 bases, the J end lost 8 bases, and 20 bases lay between the germline ends. The CDR3 has 16 amino acids. The sequenced material came from PBMCs. This chain connects TRBV20-1 to TRBJ2-1; no reliable D call. The receptor comes from a human donor in good health (CMV status not recorded). Some clones in this sample may be carry-over from other donors' samples. In DNA form, the CDR3 reads TGCAGTGCTAGAGAACTGCCGGCAGGTAGAAGGGATGAGCAGTTCTTC. It encodes CSARELPAGRRDEQFF.